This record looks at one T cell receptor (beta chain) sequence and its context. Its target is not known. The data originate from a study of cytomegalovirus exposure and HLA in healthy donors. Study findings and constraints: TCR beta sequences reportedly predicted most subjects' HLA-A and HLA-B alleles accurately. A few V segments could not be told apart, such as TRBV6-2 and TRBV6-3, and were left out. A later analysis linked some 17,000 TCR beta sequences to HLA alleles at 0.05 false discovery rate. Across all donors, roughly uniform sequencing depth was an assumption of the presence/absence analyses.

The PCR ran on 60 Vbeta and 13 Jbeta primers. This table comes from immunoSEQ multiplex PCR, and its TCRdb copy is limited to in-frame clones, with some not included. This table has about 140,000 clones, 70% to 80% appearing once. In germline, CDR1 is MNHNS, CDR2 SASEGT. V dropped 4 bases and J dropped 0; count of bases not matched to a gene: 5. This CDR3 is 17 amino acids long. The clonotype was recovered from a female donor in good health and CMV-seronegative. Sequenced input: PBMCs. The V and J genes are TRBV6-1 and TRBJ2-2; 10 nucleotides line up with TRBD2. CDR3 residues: CASSVGSGRSNTGELFF. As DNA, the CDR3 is TGTGCCAGCAGTGTGGGTAGCGGGAGGTCGAACACCGGGGAGCTGTTTTTT.